Below, 7 T cell receptor beta chains from the same sample are listed, as sequenced in a study of regulatory dendritic cells for organ transplantation. Repertoires were generated with immunoSEQ multiplex PCR, while TCRdb's copy carries only in-frame clones and drops some. Of nearly 30,000 clones detected, 60% to 80% appear once; the ten largest clones hold less than 2.5%. Sequenced material: memory CD4+ T cells from blood. Subset here: CD45RO+ memory T cells. Every receptor here comes from a human donor in good health.

As for this clone: Compared with germline, one end of the junction differs, possibly owing to a read error. This chain joins TRBV2 and TRBJ2-5, with D possibly matching TRBD2 (5 bases). This CDR3 spans 12 amino acids. Germline values: CDR1 SNHLY, CDR2 FYNNEI. CDR3 protein: CASYLAGEIQYF. CDR3 bases: TGTGCCAGCTACCTAGCCGGAGAGATCCAGTACTTC.

The chain couples TRBV21-1 to TRBJ2-4. TRBV21-1 has pseudogene status. This CDR3 contains 17 residues. CDR3 coding DNA: TGTGCCAGCAGGGTAACCAATGGACCCCAAGATAAAAACATTCAGTACTTC. Residues: CASRVTNGPQDKNIQYF.

V gene TRBV25-1 combines with J gene TRBJ1-1; 8 bases agree with TRBD1. After removal of 2 bases from V and 5 bases from J, the junction contained 7 bases not matched to a gene. Germline V gives CDR1 MGHDK, CDR2 SYGVNS. CDR3 size: 15 residues. The CDR3: CASSERRQGRTEAFF. For the CDR3, the DNA is TGTGCCAGCAGTGAAAGGAGACAGGGGAGGACTGAAGCTTTCTTT.

The V call is TRBV6-1, the J call TRBJ2-5, with D possibly called TRBD1 or TRBD2 (7 bases each). The germline V and J ends were trimmed by 1 base and 4 bases, with 16 bases remaining between them. The CDR3 covers 16 residues. Germline CDR1 MNHNS, CDR2 SASEGT. In DNA, the CDR3 is TGTGCCAGCAGTGAAGGGACAGGAGGGGGGGTAGAGACCCAGTACTTC. Its protein product is CASSEGTGGGVETQYF.

This chain connects TRBV6-1 to TRBJ1-2, with TRBD1 as a possible D gene (6 bases). This CDR3 has 15 residues. Germline V gene lookup returns CDR1 MNHNS and CDR2 SASEGT. V was pared by 5 bases and J by 7 bases, with 20 bases between. CDR3 in DNA: TGTGCCAGCAGTCACCCGACGGGGGGCGCCTCTGGCTACACCTTC. Its translation is CASSHPTGGASGYTF.

CDR3 sequence (DNA): TGTGCCAGCAGTGGTCAGGGCGGAGGAAGTGAGCAGTTCTTC. Protein: CASSGQGGGSEQFF. The J gene is TRBJ2-1, the V gene TRBV27; D possibly uses TRBD1 or TRBD2 (5 bases each). CDR1 is MNHEY and CDR2 is SMNVEV in the germline V gene (reference sequence). The V end was cut by 5 bases, the J end by 9 bases, with 17 bases between. The CDR3 totals 14 residues.

The chain carries TRBV5-1 and TRBJ1-3, with 8 bases matching TRBD1. The V segment lost 4 bases and the J segment 0 bases; nucleotides outside the gene matches: 3. CDR1 is SGHRS and CDR2 is YFSETQ in the germline V gene. The CDR3 is 15 amino acids. CDR3 sequence: CASSIQGDSGNTIYF. The DNA for the CDR3 is TGCGCCAGCAGCATACAGGGGGACTCTGGAAACACCATATATTTT.